A selection of T cell receptor beta chains follows, all from one sample in a study of blood T cell repertoires in COVID-19. Measured with immunoSEQ multiplex PCR; TCRdb has only the in-frame clones, and not every one. The sample includes 290,000 or so clones, 80% to 85% of them seen just once. Specimen: PBMCs or T cells enriched from blood (not recorded which). These receptors were obtained from a man aged 35 to 55 who had been exposed to COVID-19. Each CDR3 is given with its conserved first and last residue. A D gene is named only where the DNA matches it firmly. Some rows have no size entry. The others give once, few or many, or a class for an expanded clone.

>TRBV19|TRBD1|-|13|TRBJ1-3
CASSPGGGNTIYF
>TRBV19|TRBD1|-|13|TRBJ2-7
CASRRGQTYEQYF
>TRBV5-6|TRBD1|-|15|TRBJ1-1
CASSEGAAMNTEAFF
>TRBV9|TRBD1|-|16|TRBJ1-2
CASSPDTGGTNYGYTF
>TRBV18|TRBD1|-|15|TRBJ1-2
CASSPRDRDPSGYTF
>TRBV7-9|TRBD2|-|17|TRBJ2-7
CASSTSSLTSGRNEQYF
>TRBV27|-|-|14|TRBJ1-4
CASSPGDSNEKLFF
>TRBV6-4|TRBD1|-|14|TRBJ2-1
CASSLTGAANEQFF
>TRBV24-1|TRBD2|-|15|TRBJ2-3
CATSGREMRTDTQYF
>TRBV13|TRBD1|few|14|TRBJ1-1
CASSSRAGTGEAFF
>TRBV6-5|-|-|14|TRBJ2-5
CASSSYRAQETQYF
>TRBV27|-|-|15|TRBJ2-1
CASSLERVGHNEQFF
>TRBV6-1|TRBD2|-|15|TRBJ2-7
CASSEFGGGRYEQYF
>TRBV7-8|-|-|15|TRBJ2-3
CASTLSEVYTDTQYF
>TRBV5-1|-|-|17|TRBJ1-3
CASSPGQRADSGNTIYF
>TRBV5-1|-|-|13|TRBJ2-5
CASSLASQETQYF
>TRBV6-5|-|-|12|TRBJ1-1
CASSFLNTEAFF
>TRBV11-2|-|-|12|TRBJ2-2
CASSFNTGELFF
>TRBV6-5|-|-|12|TRBJ1-1
CAAGRLNTEAFF
>TRBV15|-|few|15|TRBJ2-1
CATSRGGGADNEQFF
>TRBV5-1|-|-|14|TRBJ2-3
CASSLPIQGDTQYF
>TRBV7-6|-|-|13|TRBJ2-5
CASRGGSQETQYF
>TRBV9|TRBD1|once|16|TRBJ1-4
CASSVELEGQYEKLFF
>TRBV11-3|-|few|15|TRBJ2-7
CASSPGGTLGYEQYF
>TRBV4-1|-|-|15|TRBJ2-7
CASTESVSFSYEQYF
>TRBV11-2|TRBD2|-|16|TRBJ2-1
CASSRTSGRAGSEQFF
>TRBV2|-|-|13|TRBJ2-1
CASERGNSNEQFF
>TRBV5-8|TRBD1|-|15|TRBJ1-2
CASSLSPGQVYGYTF
>TRBV6-5|-|-|14|TRBJ2-7
CASSYSGPQGEQYF
>TRBV4-1|TRBD1|-|15|TRBJ1-4
CASSPGTGGNEKLFF
>TRBV4-1|-|-|14|TRBJ1-1
CASSLGAPNTEAFF
>TRBV11-3|TRBD2|few|16|TRBJ2-3
CASSAQASGGTDTQYF
>TRBV5-6|TRBD2|-|18|TRBJ2-1
CASSSALSGTYSYNEQFF
>TRBV11-2|TRBD1|-|14|TRBJ2-7
CASSWGQTYHEQYF
>TRBV19|TRBD1|-|12|TRBJ1-1
CASSPQGGEAFF
>TRBV2|-|-|13|TRBJ1-2
CASSARNYYGYTF
>TRBV7-6|TRBD1|-|13|TRBJ2-5
CASSDRVPETQYF
>TRBV27|-|many|13|TRBJ2-7
CASKRSPTYEQYF
>TRBV11-2|TRBD2|-|14|TRBJ2-7
CASSLGGRSYEQYF
>TRBV12-3/TRBV12-4|-|-|13|TRBJ1-5
CASNTVSNQPQHF
>TRBV7-9|-|-|11|TRBJ1-1
CAAGAFTEAFF